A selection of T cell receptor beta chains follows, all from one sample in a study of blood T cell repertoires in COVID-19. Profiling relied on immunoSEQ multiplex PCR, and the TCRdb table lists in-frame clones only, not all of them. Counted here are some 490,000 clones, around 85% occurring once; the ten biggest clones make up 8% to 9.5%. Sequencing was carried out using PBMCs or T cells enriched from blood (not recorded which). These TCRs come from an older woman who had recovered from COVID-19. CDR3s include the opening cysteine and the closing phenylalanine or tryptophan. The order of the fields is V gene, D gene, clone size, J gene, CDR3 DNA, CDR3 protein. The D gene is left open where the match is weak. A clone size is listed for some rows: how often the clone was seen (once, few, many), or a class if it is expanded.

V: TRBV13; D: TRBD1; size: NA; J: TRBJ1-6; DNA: TGTGCCAGCAGCTTAGGGGACAGGGACAATTCACCCCTCCACTTT; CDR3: CASSLGDRDNSPLHF
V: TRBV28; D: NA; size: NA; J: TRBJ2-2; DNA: TGTGCCAGCAGTTTTCGACTGGCGAACACCGGGGAGCTGTTTTTT; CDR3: CASSFRLANTGELFF
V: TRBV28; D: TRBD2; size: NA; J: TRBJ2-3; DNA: TGTGCCAGCAGTAACCTAGCGGGGGTTCCTAGCACAGATACGCAGTATTTT; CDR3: CASSNLAGVPSTDTQYF
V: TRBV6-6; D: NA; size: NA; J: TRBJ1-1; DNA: TGTGCCAGCAGTGGAGAAGCAGTGGCTTTGAACACTGAAGCTTTCTTT; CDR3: CASSGEAVALNTEAFF
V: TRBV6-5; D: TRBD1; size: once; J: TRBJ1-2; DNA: TGTGCCAGCATGAGGTCAGGGGGCGAAGTCTATGGCTACACCTTC; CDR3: CASMRSGGEVYGYTF
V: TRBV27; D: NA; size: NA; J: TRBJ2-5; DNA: TGTGCCAGCAGTTTGTACGGGCAAGAGACCCAGTACTTC; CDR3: CASSLYGQETQYF
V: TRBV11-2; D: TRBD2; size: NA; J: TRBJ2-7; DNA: TGTGCCAGCAGCTTAGGGGGGGGATCGTTTCCGACCTACGAGCAGTACTTC; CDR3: CASSLGGGSFPTYEQYF
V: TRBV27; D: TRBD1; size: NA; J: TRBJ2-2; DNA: TGTGCCAGCAGTTTTCCCACCGACAGGGGTGGCACCGGGGAGCTGTTTTTT; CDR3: CASSFPTDRGGTGELFF
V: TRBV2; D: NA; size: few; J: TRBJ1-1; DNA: TGTGCCAGCAGTGTCTCAGGCAGTTTGAACACTGAAGCTTTCTTT; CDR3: CASSVSGSLNTEAFF
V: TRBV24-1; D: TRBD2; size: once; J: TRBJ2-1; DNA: TGTGCCACCAGTGAGCCCGGGGGCGGGGGGCCCCGGGCCTACAATGAGCAGTTCTTC; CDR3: CATSEPGGGGPRAYNEQFF
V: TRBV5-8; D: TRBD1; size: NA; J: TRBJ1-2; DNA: TGTGCCAGCAGCCTAGTGACAGGGGGAAGTGACTATGGCTACACCTTC; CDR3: CASSLVTGGSDYGYTF
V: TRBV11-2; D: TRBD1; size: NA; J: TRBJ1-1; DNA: TGTGCCAGCAGCTTAATACGGAGAGAGGGGGCGGATGCCACTGAAGCTTTCTTT; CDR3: CASSLIRREGADATEAFF
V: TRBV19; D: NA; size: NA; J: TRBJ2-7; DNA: TGTGCCAGTAGTAGCCCCGGGGCAGGGGCTTACGAGCAGTACTTC; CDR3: CASSSPGAGAYEQYF
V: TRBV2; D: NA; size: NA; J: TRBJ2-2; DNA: TGTGCCAGCAGTCCAACAAACAGCCCCACCGGGGAGCTGTTTTTT; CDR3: CASSPTNSPTGELFF
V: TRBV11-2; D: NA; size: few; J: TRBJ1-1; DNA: TGTGCCAGCAGCCAACAGGCCCACGGCTGGGCTTTCTTT; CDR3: CASSQQAHGWAFF
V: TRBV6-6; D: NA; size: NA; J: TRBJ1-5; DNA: TGTGCCAGCCATAGCGTGGGGGGGCTTCAGCCCCAGCATTTT; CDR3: CASHSVGGLQPQHF
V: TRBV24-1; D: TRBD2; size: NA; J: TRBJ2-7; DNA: TGTGCCACCAGTGACCCGATGACTAGCGGGGGGGCGATATCCTACGAGCAGTACTTC; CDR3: CATSDPMTSGGAISYEQYF
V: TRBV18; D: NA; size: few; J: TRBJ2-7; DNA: TGTGCCAGCTCACCCGGACTGTCGGAACAGTACTTC; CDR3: CASSPGLSEQYF
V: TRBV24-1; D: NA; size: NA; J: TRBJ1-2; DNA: TGTGCCACCAGTGACCCCCGCCAGGGGAGGGCTGGCTACACCTTC; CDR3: CATSDPRQGRAGYTF
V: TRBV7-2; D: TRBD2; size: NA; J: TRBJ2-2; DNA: TGTGCCAGCAGCCCCCGGCTAGCGGGGGGGTCCGGGGAGCTGTTTTTT; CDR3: CASSPRLAGGSGELFF
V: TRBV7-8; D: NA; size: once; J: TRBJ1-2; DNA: TGTGCCAGCAGCTTAGTCCCAGGTGAGGGCTACACCTTC; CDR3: CASSLVPGEGYTF
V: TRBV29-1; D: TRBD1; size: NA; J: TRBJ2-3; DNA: TGCAGCGTTGAAATTGGGGCAGGGGGACCAGATACGCAGTATTTT; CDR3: CSVEIGAGGPDTQYF
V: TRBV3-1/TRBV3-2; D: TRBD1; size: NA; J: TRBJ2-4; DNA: TGTGCCAGCAGCCATTTAGGGACAGGGAAGTACTTC; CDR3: CASSHLGTGKYF
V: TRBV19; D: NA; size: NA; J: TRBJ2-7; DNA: TGTGCCAGTAGTAGTACATCCCTCTACGAGCAGTACTTC; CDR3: CASSSTSLYEQYF
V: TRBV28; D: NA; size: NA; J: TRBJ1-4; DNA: TGTGCCAGCAGGCCCATGGGGGCCCCACCCTTTAATGAAAAACTGTTTTTT; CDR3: CASRPMGAPPFNEKLFF
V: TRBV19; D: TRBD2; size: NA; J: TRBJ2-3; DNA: TGTGCCAGTAGGGAAGGACTAGCAGGCACAGATACGCAGTATTTT; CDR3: CASREGLAGTDTQYF
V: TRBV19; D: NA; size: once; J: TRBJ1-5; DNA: TGTGCCAGTAGTTCTAGGGGATCGAACAATCAGCCCCAGCATTTT; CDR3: CASSSRGSNNQPQHF
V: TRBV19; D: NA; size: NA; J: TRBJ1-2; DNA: TGTGCCAGTAACCCAGGGGCTCGGGGCTACACCTTC; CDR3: CASNPGARGYTF
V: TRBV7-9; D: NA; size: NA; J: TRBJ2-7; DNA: TGTGCCAGCAGCTTAGGGCCAGGGTTAAAATACGAGCAGTACTTC; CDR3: CASSLGPGLKYEQYF
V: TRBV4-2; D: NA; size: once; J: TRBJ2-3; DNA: TGTGCCAGCAGCCAAGGACTCGCTAGCACAGATACGCAGTATTTT; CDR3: CASSQGLASTDTQYF
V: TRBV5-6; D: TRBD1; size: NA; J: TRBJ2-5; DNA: TGTGCCAGCAGCTTGGTGACAGGGGAAGAGACCCAGTACTTC; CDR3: CASSLVTGEETQYF
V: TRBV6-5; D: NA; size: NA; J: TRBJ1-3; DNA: TGTGCCAGCAGGCCGACAGGCGGCTCTGGAAACACCATATATTTT; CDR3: CASRPTGGSGNTIYF
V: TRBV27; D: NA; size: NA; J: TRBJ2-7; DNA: TGTGCCAGCAGTTCTCGTGGAGGGGGCTCCTCGGCCTACGAGCAGTACTTC; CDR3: CASSSRGGGSSAYEQYF
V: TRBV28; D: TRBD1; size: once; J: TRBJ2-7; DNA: TGTGCCAGCAGCCCCAGGGACAGAATTTCTTACGAGCAGTACTTC; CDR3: CASSPRDRISYEQYF